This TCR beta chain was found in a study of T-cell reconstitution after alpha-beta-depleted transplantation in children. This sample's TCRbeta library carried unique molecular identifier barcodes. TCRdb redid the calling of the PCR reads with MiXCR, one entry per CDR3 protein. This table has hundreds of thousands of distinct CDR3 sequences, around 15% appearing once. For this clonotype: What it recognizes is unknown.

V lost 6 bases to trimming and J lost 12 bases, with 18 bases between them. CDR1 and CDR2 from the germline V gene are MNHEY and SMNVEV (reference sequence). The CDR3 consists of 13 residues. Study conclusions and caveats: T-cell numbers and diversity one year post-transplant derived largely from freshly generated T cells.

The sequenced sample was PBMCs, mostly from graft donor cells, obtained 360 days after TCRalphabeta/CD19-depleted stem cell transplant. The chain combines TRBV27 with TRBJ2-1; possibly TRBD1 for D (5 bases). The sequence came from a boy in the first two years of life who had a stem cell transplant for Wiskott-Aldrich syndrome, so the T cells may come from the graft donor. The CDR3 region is CASSSLFFQGQFF. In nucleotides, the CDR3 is TGTGCCAGCAGCTCCCTATTCTTCCAGGGGCAGTTCTTC.